This T cell receptor (beta chain) was profiled in a study of blood T cell repertoires in COVID-19. Study information: Donors in the United States, Italy and Spain gave samples during acute or convalescent COVID-19. T cells, B-cell-depleted T cells, or PBMCs supplied cDNA or gDNA.

This CDR3 spans 13 amino acids. V was pared by 3 bases and J by 10 bases, with 5 bases of the junction left unmatched. The V gene's germline CDR1 is GTSNPN and CDR2 SVGIG (reference sequence). Study processing details: Using reference gene primer amplification, nucleated cell counts were estimated. Profiling relied on immunoSEQ multiplex PCR, and the TCRdb table lists in-frame clones only, not all of them. D and trimming come from the DNA, and the V and J calls and clone size come from that table. The data hold some 220,000 clones, with around three quarters observed a single time. The sequenced material came from peripheral blood. V is TRBV30 and J is TRBJ1-6, with 8 bases aligning to TRBD1. The clonotype comes from an older woman with acute or convalescent COVID-19. The DNA of the CDR3 is TGTGCCTGGAGCAGGGGGCAAGAGTCACCCCTCCACTTT. This encodes CAWSRGQESPLHF.